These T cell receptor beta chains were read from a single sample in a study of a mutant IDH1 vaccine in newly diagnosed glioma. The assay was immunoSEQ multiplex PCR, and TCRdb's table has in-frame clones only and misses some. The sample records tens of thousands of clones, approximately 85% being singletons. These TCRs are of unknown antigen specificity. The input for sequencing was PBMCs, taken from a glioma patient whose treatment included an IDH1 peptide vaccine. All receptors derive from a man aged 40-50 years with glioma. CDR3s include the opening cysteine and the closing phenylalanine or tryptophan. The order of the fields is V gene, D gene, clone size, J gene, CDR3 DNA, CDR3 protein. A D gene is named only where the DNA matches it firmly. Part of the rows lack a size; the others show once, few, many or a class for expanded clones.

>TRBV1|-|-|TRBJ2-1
TGCACCAGCAGCCAAGAACTTCCCGGACAGGGAAACTCTACTAGCGGGACAAACAATGAGCAGTTCTTC
CTSSQELPGQGNSTSGTNNEQFF
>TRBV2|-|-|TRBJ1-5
TGTGCCAGCAGTGAAAACAGCGGGAGGCATCAGCCCCAGCATTTT
CASSENSGRHQPQHF
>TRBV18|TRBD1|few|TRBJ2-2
TGTGCCAGCTCACCGGGGACAGGTTTGCGAGACGGGGAGCTGTTTTTT
CASSPGTGLRDGELFF
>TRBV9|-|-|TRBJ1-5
TGTGCCAGCAGCGTAGCAGGACAGTACAATCAGCCCCAGCATTTT
CASSVAGQYNQPQHF
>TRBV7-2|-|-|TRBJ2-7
TGTGCCAGCAGCTTAGAGACTAGACTTGGGCAGTACTTC
CASSLETRLGQYF
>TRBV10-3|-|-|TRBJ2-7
TGTGCCACCCAGCGGGTTCTAGCTGGCTCCTACGAGCAGTACTTC
CATQRVLAGSYEQYF
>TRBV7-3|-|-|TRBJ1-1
TGTGCCAGCAGCTTAGGGAAACGGGAAGCTTTCTTT
CASSLGKREAFF
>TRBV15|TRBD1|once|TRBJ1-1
TGTGCCACCAGCATCGACAGGGGGAACACTGAAGCTTTCTTT
CATSIDRGNTEAFF
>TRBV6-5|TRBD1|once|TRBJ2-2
TGTGCCAGCAAGACGGACAGGGGAGGGACCGGGGAGCTGTTTTTT
CASKTDRGGTGELFF
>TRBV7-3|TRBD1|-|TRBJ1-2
TGTGCCAGCAGCCTACAGGGGGGCAGCCCCTATGGCTACACCTTC
CASSLQGGSPYGYTF
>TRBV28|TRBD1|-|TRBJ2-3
TGTGCCAGCAGTTTCACCCCCCGGGACAGGGGGAGAGATCGGGAGAGTACAGATACGCAGTATTTT
CASSFTPRDRGRDRESTDTQYF
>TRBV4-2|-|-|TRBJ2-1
TGTGCCAGCAGCCAAGAAGGCAGGGAAGCGAGCGGATATCAGTTCTTC
CASSQEGREASGYQFF
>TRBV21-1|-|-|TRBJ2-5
TGTGCCAGCATTTTTGCCCCCCCGGCAGGGTATCAAGAGACCCAGTACTTC
CASIFAPPAGYQETQYF
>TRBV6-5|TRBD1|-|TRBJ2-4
TGTGCCAGCAGTTATGTCAACAGGGGAAGCAAAAACATTCAGTACTTC
CASSYVNRGSKNIQYF
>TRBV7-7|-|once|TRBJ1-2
TGTGCTAGCAGCTTAGGGACCGACTTCTCCCGGGTTGGCTACACCTTC
CASSLGTDFSRVGYTF
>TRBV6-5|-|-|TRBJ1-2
TGTGCCAGCAGTTCACCGGGACAACTTCTCTATGGCTACACCTTC
CASSSPGQLLYGYTF
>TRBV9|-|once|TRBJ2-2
TGTGCCAGCAGCGTAGGTGTAGTGGGGGAGCTGTTTTTT
CASSVGVVGELFF
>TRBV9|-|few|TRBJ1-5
TGTGCCAGCAGCGTAGAGGGGCAGGGTAATCAGCCCCAGCATTTT
CASSVEGQGNQPQHF
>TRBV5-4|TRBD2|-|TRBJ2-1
TGTGCCAGCAGTTTAAAACTAGCGGGAGTGGATGAGCAGTTCTTC
CASSLKLAGVDEQFF
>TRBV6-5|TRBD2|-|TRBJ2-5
TGTGCCAGCAGGACCCGCCGGGAGGTCGCAGAGACCCAGTACTTC
CASRTRREVAETQYF
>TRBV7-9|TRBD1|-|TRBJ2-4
TGTGCCAGCAGCCTAGGACAGGGGTTAGCCAAAAACATTCAGTACTTC
CASSLGQGLAKNIQYF
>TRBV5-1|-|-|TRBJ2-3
TGCGCCAGCAGGGCCGCAACACCCACAGATACGCAGTATTTT
CASRAATPTDTQYF
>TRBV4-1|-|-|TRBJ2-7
TGCGCCAGCAGCCAAGAAGGGCGAGGCGAGCAGTACTTC
CASSQEGRGEQYF
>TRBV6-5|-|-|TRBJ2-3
TGTGCCAGCAGCCGACTTCGAGATACGCAGTATTTT
CASSRLRDTQYF
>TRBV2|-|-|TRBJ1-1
TGTGCCAGCTCGCTGTACGAAGCTTTCTTT
CASSLYEAFF
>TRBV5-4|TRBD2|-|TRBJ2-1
TGTGCCAGCAGCTCGGGACTAGCCTACAATGAGCAGTTCTTC
CASSSGLAYNEQFF
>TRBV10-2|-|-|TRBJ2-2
TGCGCCAGCAGGACCGGGACAAACACCGGGGAGCTGTTTTTT
CASRTGTNTGELFF
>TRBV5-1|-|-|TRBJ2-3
TGCGCCAGCAGCCCCCTTAGAGCAGATACGCAGTATTTT
CASSPLRADTQYF
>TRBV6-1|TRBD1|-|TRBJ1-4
TGTGCCAGCAGTGTCGTCCCGACAGGGGCGGAACTGTTTTTT
CASSVVPTGAELFF
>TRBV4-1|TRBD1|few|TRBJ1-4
TGCGCCAGCAGCCAGAACAGGGGGGGGGATAATGAAAAACTGTTTTTT
CASSQNRGGDNEKLFF
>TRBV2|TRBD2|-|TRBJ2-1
TGTGCCAGCAGACAAGGACTAGCGGGGGCCTACAATGAGCAGTTCTTC
CASRQGLAGAYNEQFF
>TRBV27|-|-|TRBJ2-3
TGTGCCACCATTTTTGGGATTTCGCAGTATTTT
CATIFGISQYF
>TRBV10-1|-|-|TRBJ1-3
TGCGCCAGCAGTGTAACTGGAAACACCATATATTTT
CASSVTGNTIYF
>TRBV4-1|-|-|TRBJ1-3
TGCGCCAGCAGCCCCCGGGAAGCTACTGGAAACACCATATATTTT
CASSPREATGNTIYF
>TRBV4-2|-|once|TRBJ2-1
TGTGCCAGCAGCCAAGGAGTCTCGGAATACAATGAGCAGTTCTTC
CASSQGVSEYNEQFF
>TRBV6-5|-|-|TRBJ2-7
TGTGCCAGCAGTTTTGGGGGATTCGAGCAGTACTTC
CASSFGGFEQYF
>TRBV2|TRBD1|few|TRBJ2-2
TGTGCCAGCAAAAGACAGGGGGCGAACACCGGGGAGCTGTTTTTT
CASKRQGANTGELFF
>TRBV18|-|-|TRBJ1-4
TGTGCCAGCTCCCCGGGTGCAACTAATGAAAAACTGTTTTTT
CASSPGATNEKLFF
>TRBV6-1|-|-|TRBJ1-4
TGTGCCAGCAGCCAGGGAGCCAGCGGCGCTGAAAAACTGTTTTTT
CASSQGASGAEKLFF
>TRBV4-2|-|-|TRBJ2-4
TGTGCCAGCAATAATCCGGGAGCGTACGGAAACATTCAGTACTTC
CASNNPGAYGNIQYF
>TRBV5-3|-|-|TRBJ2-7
TGTGCCAGAAGCCATCGGGACCTAGGCAGAAACGAGCAGTACTTC
CARSHRDLGRNEQYF
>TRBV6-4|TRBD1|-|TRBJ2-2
TGTGCCAGCAGTGACTCAAGGGACAGGGTCACCGGGGAGCTGTTTTTT
CASSDSRDRVTGELFF